The next 32 T cell receptor beta chains were all read from a single sample in a study of neurological immune-mediated disorders. TCRdb used MiXCR to reprocess the 5' RACE reads, holding one entry per CDR3 protein. This table has 40,000 to 55,000 distinct CDR3 sequences, over 9% appearing once. The sample consisted of PBMCs. Receptors were obtained from a woman between 40 and 50 years old with HTLV-1-associated myelopathy (HAM/TSP).

The rearrangement uses TRBV5-1 and TRBJ2-5; D is possibly TRBD1 (7 bases). The germline CDR1 and CDR2 sequences are SGHRS and YFSETQ. V lost 4 bases to trimming and J lost 2 bases, with 18 bases between them. The CDR3 loop spans 16 amino acids. CDR3 residues: CASSPLNQGGQETQYF. The CDR3 DNA reads TGCGCCAGCAGCCCCCTGAACCAGGGGGGACAAGAGACCCAGTACTTC. The full variable domain, completed using reference TRBV5-1 and TRBJ2-5, is KAGVTQTPRYLIKTRGQQVTLSCSPISGHRSVSWYQQTPGQGLQFLFEYFSETQRNKGNFPGRFSGRQFSNSRSEMNVSTLELGDSALYLCASSPLNQGGQETQYFGPGTRLLVL.

This clonotype was seen at least ten times. This chain joins TRBV7-2 and TRBJ2-5; no reliable D call. Germline CDR1 SGHTA, CDR2 FQGNSA. V was cut by 1 base and J by 3 bases, with 9 bases left in between. The length of the CDR3 is 14 residues. CDR3 DNA sequence: TGTGCCAGCAGCTTAGGGTACAGTGAAGAGACCCAGTACTTC. It is translated as CASSLGYSEETQYF. Variable domain in full (rest from reference TRBV7-2 and TRBJ2-5): GAGVSQSPSNKVTEKGKDVELRCDPISGHTALYWYRQSLGQGLEFLIYFQGNSAPDKSGLPSDRFSAERTGGSVSTLTIQRTQQEDSAVYLCASSLGYSEETQYFGPGTRLLVL.

As concerns this clonotype: The junction departs from the called germline gene at one end, perhaps through a read error. The gene calls are TRBV20-1 and TRBJ2-5; 9 positions match TRBD2. The CDR3 is 13 amino acids. Germline V gene data show CDR1 as DFQATT and CDR2 as SNEGSKA (reference sequence). DNA of the CDR3: TGCAGTGCGCTAATAGCGGGGGTAGAGACCAAGTACTTC. It yields the protein CSALIAGVETKYF.

This clonotype occurred many times. The J gene is TRBJ2-6, the V gene TRBV7-2; 10 bases are shared with TRBD2. Germline V gene data show CDR1 as SGHTA and CDR2 as FQGNSA. The CDR3 consists of 16 residues. The V gene end was trimmed by 9 bases and the J gene end by 3 bases; junction bases not matched to a gene: 8. CDR3 loop: CASGAGGSFGANVLTF. The CDR3 coding sequence is TGTGCCAGTGGAGCGGGGGGGAGCTTTGGGGCCAACGTCCTGACTTTC.

This clonotype was observed a handful of times. V usage is TRBV4-1 and J usage is TRBJ2-1; 9 nucleotides align to TRBD2. Germline CDR1 and CDR2: MGHRA and YSYEKL. The CDR3 loop spans 17 amino acids. Losses at the gene ends were 0 bases for V and 4 bases for J; bases not matched to a gene: 7. This chain's CDR3 is CASSQESAGGPYNEQFF. As DNA, the CDR3 is TGCGCCAGCAGCCAAGAATCGGCGGGGGGGCCTTACAATGAGCAGTTCTTC.

CDR3 coding DNA: TGCAGTGCTAGAAAATCTGATGGGGGGACAGGGAGCGGAAACACCATATATTTT. Translating gives CSARKSDGGTGSGNTIYF. The chain uses TRBV20-1 and TRBJ1-3; TRBD1 aligns across 9 bases. Germline CDR1 DFQATT, CDR2 SNEGSKA (reference sequence). This CDR3 is 18 amino acids long. The ends lost 2 bases at V and 4 bases at J; junction bases unmatched: 15.

This clonotype occurred many times. The chain is built from TRBV29-1 and TRBJ2-7; D perhaps matches TRBD1 (6 bases). Trimming stripped 3 bases from V and 3 bases from J, with 12 bases between. The CDR3 runs to 13 residues. Germline CDR1 and CDR2: SQVTM and ANQGSEA. CDR3 nucleotides: TGCAGCGTTGAGTTGACAGGTATCTACGAGCAGTACTTC. Its protein product is CSVELTGIYEQYF.

This clonotype has a count of ten or more. V is TRBV6-2 or TRBV6-3 and J is TRBJ2-7, with 10 bases fitting TRBD2. Germline V gene lookup returns CDR1 MNHEY and CDR2 SVGEGT. V trimming: 3 bases; J trimming: 6 bases; junction bases outside the gene matches: 5. The CDR3 covers 14 residues. CDR3 in amino acids: CASSYYSGGAEQYF. Here the CDR3 DNA reads TGTGCCAGCAGTTATTACAGCGGGGGGGCCGAGCAGTACTTC.

This clonotype was seen many times. In DNA form, the CDR3 reads TGTGCCAGCAGCGTAGAGTGGGCGGGAGAGACCCAGTACTTC. Protein product: CASSVEWAGETQYF. The chain has TRBV9 and TRBJ2-5; D might be TRBD2 (5 bases). Trimming pared 0 bases from V and 4 bases from J, leaving 10 bases between. CDR1 is SGDLS, CDR2 YYNGEE, per germline. The CDR3 loop spans 14 amino acids.

This clonotype was found many times. V usage is TRBV21-1 and J usage is TRBJ2-3; TRBD2, the table's D call, lacks a check against the DNA. TRBV21-1 is flagged as a pseudogene. The CDR3 is 17 amino acids. CDR3 region: CASSKDKTSGDGDTQYF. The DNA for the CDR3 is TGTGCCAGCAGCAAAGATAAGACTAGCGGGGATGGAGATACGCAGTATTTT.

This clonotype was counted a few times. The CDR3 sequence is CASSLATGQSNEKLFF. The CDR3 DNA follows: TGCGCCAGCAGCTTGGCCACCGGACAATCTAATGAAAAACTGTTTTTT. The chain combines TRBV5-1 with TRBJ1-4, with a weak D call TRBD1 (5 bases). Trimming pared 0 bases from V and 3 bases from J, leaving 12 bases between. Germline assignment: CDR1 SGHRS and CDR2 YFSETQ. This CDR3 is built from 16 residues.

Many counts were recorded for this clonotype. The J gene is TRBJ2-3, the V gene TRBV7-2; 8 bases agree with TRBD2. With V trimmed by 0 bases and J by 2 bases, 4 bases remained unmatched. The germline CDR1 and CDR2 sequences are SGHTA and FQGNSA. This CDR3 has 16 amino acids. The CDR3 DNA reads TGTGCCAGCAGCTTAGCGCTTAGCGGGGACACAGATACGCAGTATTTT. It specifies CASSLALSGDTDTQYF.

This clonotype was observed many times. The rearrangement links TRBV5-1 to TRBJ2-1; 10 nucleotides align to TRBD2. V lost 1 base to trimming and J lost 0 bases; unmatched junction nucleotides: 7. The CDR3 extends over 18 amino acids. Germline V gene lookup returns CDR1 SGHRS and CDR2 YFSETQ. The CDR3 protein is CASSLTSGAESSYNEQFF. The CDR3 DNA is TGCGCCAGCAGCTTGACTAGCGGGGCCGAAAGCTCCTACAATGAGCAGTTCTTC. The full variable domain, its missing parts supplied by reference TRBV5-1 and TRBJ2-1, is KAGVTQTPRYLIKTRGQQVTLSCSPISGHRSVSWYQQTPGQGLQFLFEYFSETQRNKGNFPGRFSGRQFSNSRSEMNVSTLELGDSALYLCASSLTSGAESSYNEQFFGPGTRLTVL.

This clonotype was recorded many times. V gene TRBV4-2 combines with J gene TRBJ2-7; 10 bases align to TRBD1. CDR3 length equals 16 residues. Germline V gene data show CDR1 as LGHNA and CDR2 as YNFKEQ. The trim removed 4 bases at V and 2 bases at J, leaving 8 bases unmatched. This CDR3 is CASSLRDRGPTYEQYF. CDR3 coding DNA: TGTGCCAGCAGCCTCCGGGACAGGGGACCCACCTACGAGCAGTACTTC.

This clonotype was seen repeatedly, ten times or more. Compared with germline, one end of the junction differs, possibly owing to a read error. This chain links TRBV7-9 with TRBJ2-1; D tentatively reads TRBD1 or TRBD2 (5 bases each). Germline values: CDR1 SEHNR, CDR2 FQNEAQ (reference sequence). The CDR3 is 13 residues long. CDR3 protein: CASRLVGGDEQFF. In DNA form, the CDR3 reads TGTGCCAGCAGATTAGTTGGGGGTGATGAGCAGTTCTTC.

This clonotype occurred many times. This sequence joins TRBV25-1 and TRBJ2-5, with TRBD1 matching 10 bases. With V trimmed by 6 bases and J by 5 bases, 9 bases remained unmatched. Germline V gene sequence: CDR1 MGHDK, CDR2 SYGVNS. This CDR3 region has 15 residues. DNA of the CDR3: TGTGCCAGCAGCCCTTTAGGGGGACAGGGGGAGACCCAGTACTTC. Translated, it gives CASSPLGGQGETQYF.

This clonotype was seen many times. This chain joins TRBV7-3 and TRBJ1-5; 7 nucleotides line up with TRBD1. The CDR3 has 13 amino acids. V was clipped by 2 bases and J by 5 bases; unmatched bases: 0. Germline V lookup: CDR1 SGHTA, CDR2 FQGTGA. The CDR3 DNA reads TGTGCCAGCAGCTTAGACAGGGATCAGCCCCAGCATTTT. Encoded protein: CASSLDRDQPQHF.

Many counts were recorded for this clonotype. The chain links TRBV10-3 to TRBJ1-1, with D unclear. The V and J ends lost 2 bases and 2 bases respectively, with 12 bases between them. The CDR3 is 15 residues long. CDR1 and CDR2 from the germline V gene are ENHRY and SYGVKD. CDR3 residues: CAISENIGENTEAFF. The CDR3 DNA follows: TGTGCCATCAGTGAGAATATCGGGGAAAACACTGAAGCTTTCTTT.

On this clonotype: A single base separates this from a much larger clone, so it may be a read error. This rearrangement joins TRBV5-6 to TRBJ1-3; D gene uncertain. CDR1 is SGHDT and CDR2 is YYEEEE in the germline V gene. The CDR3 has 13 amino acids. For the CDR3, the DNA is TGTGCCAGCAGCTTGGCCCGGGGAAACAACATATATTTT. Translation: CASSLARGNNIYF.

This clonotype was detected once. This rearrangement joins TRBV7-2 to TRBJ2-7; 10 bases are shared with TRBD2. CDR1 and CDR2 from the germline V gene are SGHTA and FQGNSA. CDR3 length: 14 residues. J was trimmed by 2 bases and V by 7 bases; bases with no gene match: 5. The CDR3 loop reads CASIPGTSAYEQYF. DNA for the CDR3: TGTGCCAGCATCCCCGGGACTAGCGCCTACGAGCAGTACTTC.

This clonotype was seen ten or more times. The chain recombines TRBV6-1 with TRBJ2-5; TRBD2 might be the D (6 bases). The V gene lost 7 bases and the J gene lost 3 bases, with 12 bases spanning the gap. Germline loops: CDR1 MNHNS, CDR2 SASEGT. The length of the CDR3 is 13 residues. The CDR3 is CASTRGGEETQYF. The DNA of the CDR3 is TGTGCCAGCACCCGAGGAGGGGAAGAGACCCAGTACTTC.

This clonotype was seen many times. The chain links TRBV7-2 to TRBJ2-7; tentative D call: TRBD1 (6 bases). Germline V CDR1 and CDR2: SGHTA, FQGNSA. V lost 4 bases to trimming and J lost 2 bases, with 6 bases between them. The CDR3 loop spans 12 amino acids. Here the CDR3 DNA reads TGTGCCAGCAGCTACAGGGCCTACGAGCAGTACTTC. Encoded protein: CASSYRAYEQYF. The entire variable domain, with the rest obtained from reference TRBV7-2 and TRBJ2-7, is as follows: GAGVSQSPSNKVTEKGKDVELRCDPISGHTALYWYRQSLGQGLEFLIYFQGNSAPDKSGLPSDRFSAERTGGSVSTLTIQRTQQEDSAVYLCASSYRAYEQYFGPGTRLTVT.

There are many counts of this clonotype. V and J are TRBV7-3 and TRBJ2-1; TRBD2 matches 8 bases. The germline V gene has CDR1 SGHTA and CDR2 FQGTGA. The CDR3 has 15 residues. V lost 2 bases, J lost 6 bases, and 6 bases stayed unmatched. CDR3 coding DNA: TGTGCCAGCAGCTTATACCGGGGGGGTCGCAATGAGCAGTTCTTC. Translated: CASSLYRGGRNEQFF. Supplemented by reference TRBV7-3 and TRBJ2-1, the full variable domain reads GAGVSQTPSNKVTEKGKYVELRCDPISGHTALYWYRQSLGQGPEFLIYFQGTGAADDSGLPNDRFFAVRPEGSVSTLKIQRTERGDSAVYLCASSLYRGGRNEQFFGPGTRLTVL.

The gene calls are TRBV7-2 and TRBJ2-5; tentative D call: TRBD1 (6 bases). Germline V lookup: CDR1 SGHTA, CDR2 FQGNSA. Trimming cost V 5 bases and J 7 bases, with 11 bases left between them. The CDR3 extends over 12 amino acids. In nucleotides, the CDR3 is TGTGCCAGCAGCCGGACAGCTTTGACCCAGTACTTC. This sequence encodes CASSRTALTQYF.

This clonotype was observed many times. V gene TRBV7-9 combines with J gene TRBJ2-1, with D possibly matching TRBD1 (5 bases). Germline CDR1 and CDR2: SEHNR and FQNEAQ (reference sequence). Trimming stripped 2 bases from V and 1 base from J, with 6 bases between. The CDR3 is 14 amino acids. CDR3 sequence: CASSLSGSYNEQFF. CDR3 sequence (DNA): TGTGCCAGCAGCTTATCAGGGTCCTACAATGAGCAGTTCTTC.

The table lists this clonotype with many counts. The chain is built from TRBV4-3 and TRBJ2-1, with 8 bases fitting TRBD2. The CDR3 runs 13 residues. Trimming removed 4 bases from V and 13 bases from J; junction bases left unmatched: 9. Germline CDR1 is LGHNA and CDR2 is YSLEER. The CDR3 nucleotides are TGCGCCAGCAGCCCCGGGGGGGGGTGGACCCAGTTCTTC. This sequence encodes CASSPGGGWTQFF.

This clonotype has ten or more counts. The genes are TRBV12-3 or TRBV12-4 and TRBJ1-5, with D hard to call. The CDR3 has 12 amino acids. Trimming pared 4 bases from V and 6 bases from J, leaving 7 bases between. The DNA for the CDR3 is TGTGCCAGCAGTTCTCGGGGTCAGCCCCAGCATTTT. This translates into CASSSRGQPQHF.

At least ten counts were recorded for this clonotype. The chain couples TRBV20-1 to TRBJ1-6; perhaps TRBD1 as D (5 bases). Trimming shortened V by 2 bases and J by 8 bases, and 16 bases separated the two germline ends. The CDR3 sequence is 15 residues long. Germline V lookup: CDR1 DFQATT, CDR2 SNEGSKA (reference sequence). DNA for the CDR3: TGCAGTGCTAGACGGGGGGGTGGGACGGATTCACCCCTCCACTTT. Translating it yields CSARRGGGTDSPLHF.

In its sample, this clonotype was seen many times. This chain connects TRBV12-3 or TRBV12-4 to TRBJ2-7; 8 positions agree with TRBD1. Unmatched junction bases numbered 4, after V lost 6 bases and J lost 3 bases. CDR3 length: 13 residues. As DNA, the CDR3 is TGTGCCAGCAGCGACGGACAGGGCTACGAGCAGTACTTC. This gives the protein CASSDGQGYEQYF.

This clonotype was recorded at least ten times. The chain links TRBV12-3 or TRBV12-4 to TRBJ2-7; 11 nucleotides match TRBD1. The CDR3 spans 16 residues. Trimming removed 1 base from V and 4 bases from J; junction bases left unmatched: 6. CDR3 protein: CASSLEWTGGEYEQYF. The CDR3 DNA follows: TGTGCCAGCAGTTTAGAGTGGACAGGGGGCGAATACGAGCAGTACTTC.

This clonotype was counted ten times or more. This chain uses TRBV4-3 with TRBJ2-7; 7 nucleotides align to TRBD1. V shed 2 bases, J shed 0 bases, and the junction held 4 bases outside the gene matches. The CDR3 extends over 15 amino acids. CDR1 is LGHNA and CDR2 is YSLEER in the germline V gene. The CDR3 is CASSQYSGGSYEQYF. The CDR3 bases are TGCGCCAGCAGCCAATACTCAGGGGGCTCCTACGAGCAGTACTTC.

This clonotype was counted ten times or more. This chain's CDR3 is CSVTLNIYEQYF. DNA of the CDR3: TGCAGCGTCACCTTGAACATCTACGAGCAGTACTTC. This chain uses TRBV29-1 with TRBJ2-7; D is uncertain. Trimming took off 6 bases at V and 3 bases at J, with 12 bases between the two ends. Looked up from germline, CDR1 is SQVTM and CDR2 is ANQGSEA. The CDR3 loop spans 12 amino acids.